A selection of T cell receptor beta chains follows, all from one sample in a study of blood T cell repertoires in COVID-19. Only in-frame clones appear in the TCRdb table, and some are missing; sequencing was by immunoSEQ multiplex PCR. This table holds 100,000 or so clones, 91% found once. Sequenced material: peripheral blood. Receptor source: a human donor with active COVID-19. The donor label of this sample is uncertain. Both conserved end residues are part of each CDR3. The D gene is left open where the match is weak. Not every row has a clone size; where given, it reads once, few, many or a size class.

v_call	clone_size	j_call	d_call	cdr3_nt	cdr3_aa
TRBV2	.	TRBJ1-2	.	TGTGCCAGCAGGAGGGAACAGAATTCTAACTATGGCTACACCTTC	CASRREQNSNYGYTF
TRBV7-9	.	TRBJ1-3	.	TGTGCCAGCAGCTTAGCGGCAGGTTTCTCTGGAAACACCATATATTTT	CASSLAAGFSGNTIYF
TRBV7-9	.	TRBJ2-7	.	TGTGCCAGCAGCTCGGATTTTCCAGGGCCCTCATCCTACGAGCAGTACTTC	CASSSDFPGPSSYEQYF
TRBV5-5	.	TRBJ1-2	TRBD1	TGTGCCAGCAGCTTTACAACACTAGGGGGCGGCAAGGATGGCTACACCTTC	CASSFTTLGGGKDGYTF
TRBV19	.	TRBJ2-2	.	TGTGCCAGTAGTATCAACCTCAGCGGGGAGCTGTTTTTT	CASSINLSGELFF
TRBV9	.	TRBJ2-1	TRBD1	TGTGCCAGCAGCTTCAAAGACAGGGGGCTTTCGTACAATGAGCAGTTCTTC	CASSFKDRGLSYNEQFF
TRBV6-5	.	TRBJ1-2	.	TGTGCCAGCATCACAGGGATAGCTAACTATGGCTACACCTTC	CASITGIANYGYTF
TRBV5-6	.	TRBJ1-2	.	TGTGCCAGCAGCTTGGAAGGCGGGGGGCTCTATGGCTACACCTTC	CASSLEGGGLYGYTF
TRBV7-8	.	TRBJ2-3	TRBD2	TGTGCCAGCAGCTTAGCTTCTAGCGGTGGCACAGATACGCAGTATTTT	CASSLASSGGTDTQYF
TRBV3-1/TRBV3-2	.	TRBJ1-1	.	TGTGCCAGCAGCCAAGATCTAAACGAGGGTTACACTGAAGCTTTCTTT	CASSQDLNEGYTEAFF
TRBV29-1	once	TRBJ2-2	.	TGCAGCGTTGAAGGGGTTATGAGGGGGGAGCTGTTTTTT	CSVEGVMRGELFF